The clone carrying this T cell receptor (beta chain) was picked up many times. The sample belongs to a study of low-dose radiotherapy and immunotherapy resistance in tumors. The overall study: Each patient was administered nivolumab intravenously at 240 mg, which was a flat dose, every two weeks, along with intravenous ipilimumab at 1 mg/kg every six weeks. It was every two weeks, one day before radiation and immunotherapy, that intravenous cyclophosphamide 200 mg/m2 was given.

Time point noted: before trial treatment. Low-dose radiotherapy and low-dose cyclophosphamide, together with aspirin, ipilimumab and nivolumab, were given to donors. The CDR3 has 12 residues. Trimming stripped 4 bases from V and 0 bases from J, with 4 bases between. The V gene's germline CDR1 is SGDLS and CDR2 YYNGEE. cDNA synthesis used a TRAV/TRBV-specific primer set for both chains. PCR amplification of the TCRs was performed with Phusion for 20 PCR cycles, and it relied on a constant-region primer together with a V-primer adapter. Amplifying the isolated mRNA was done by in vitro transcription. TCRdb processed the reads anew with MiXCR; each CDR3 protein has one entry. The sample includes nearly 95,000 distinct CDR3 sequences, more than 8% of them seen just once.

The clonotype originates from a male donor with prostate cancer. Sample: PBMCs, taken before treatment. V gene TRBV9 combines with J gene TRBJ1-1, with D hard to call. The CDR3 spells CASSLLNTEAFF. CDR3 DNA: TGTGCCAGCAGCTTGCTGAACACTGAAGCTTTCTTT.